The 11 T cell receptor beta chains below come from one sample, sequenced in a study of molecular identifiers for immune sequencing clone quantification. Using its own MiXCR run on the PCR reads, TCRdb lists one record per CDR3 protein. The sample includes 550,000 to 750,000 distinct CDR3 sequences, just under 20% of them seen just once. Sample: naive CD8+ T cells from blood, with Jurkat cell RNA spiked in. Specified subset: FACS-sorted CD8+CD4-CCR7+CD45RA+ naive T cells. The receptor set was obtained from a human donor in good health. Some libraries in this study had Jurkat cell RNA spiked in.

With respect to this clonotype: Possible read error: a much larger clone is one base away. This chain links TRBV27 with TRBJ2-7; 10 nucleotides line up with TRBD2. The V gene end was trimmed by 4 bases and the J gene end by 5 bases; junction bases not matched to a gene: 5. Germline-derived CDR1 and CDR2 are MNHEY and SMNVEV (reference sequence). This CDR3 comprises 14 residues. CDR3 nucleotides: TGTGCCAGCAGTTCGGGACTAGCGAAGCACGAGCAGTACTTC. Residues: CASSSGLAKHEQYF.

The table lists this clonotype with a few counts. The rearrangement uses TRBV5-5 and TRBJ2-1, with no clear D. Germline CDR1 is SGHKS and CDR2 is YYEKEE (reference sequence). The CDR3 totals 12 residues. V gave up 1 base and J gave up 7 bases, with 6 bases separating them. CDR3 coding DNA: TGTGCCAGCAGCTTGATAATGAATGAGCAGTTCTTC. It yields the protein CASSLIMNEQFF.

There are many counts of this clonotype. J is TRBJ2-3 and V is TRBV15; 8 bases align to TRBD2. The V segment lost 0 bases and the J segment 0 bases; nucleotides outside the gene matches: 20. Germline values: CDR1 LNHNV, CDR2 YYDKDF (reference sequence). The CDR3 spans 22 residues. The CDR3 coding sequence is TGTGCCACCAGCAGAGACCTACGCCAACAGGGAACCGGGAGGGCGAGCACAGATACGCAGTATTTT. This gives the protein CATSRDLRQQGTGRASTDTQYF.

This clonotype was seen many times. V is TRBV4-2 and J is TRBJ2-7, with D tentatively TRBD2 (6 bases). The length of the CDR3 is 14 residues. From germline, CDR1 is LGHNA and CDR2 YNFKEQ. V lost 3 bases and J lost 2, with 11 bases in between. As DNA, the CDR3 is TGTGCCAGCAGCCAGGAAGGACTAACCTACGAGCAGTACTTC. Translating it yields CASSQEGLTYEQYF.

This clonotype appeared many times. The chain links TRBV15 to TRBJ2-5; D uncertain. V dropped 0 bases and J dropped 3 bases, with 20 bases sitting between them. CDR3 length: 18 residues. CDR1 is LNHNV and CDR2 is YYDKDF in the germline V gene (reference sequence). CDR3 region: CATSRDPPPGLVEETQYF. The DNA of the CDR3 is TGTGCCACCAGCAGAGATCCCCCCCCGGGTTTAGTTGAAGAGACCCAGTACTTC.

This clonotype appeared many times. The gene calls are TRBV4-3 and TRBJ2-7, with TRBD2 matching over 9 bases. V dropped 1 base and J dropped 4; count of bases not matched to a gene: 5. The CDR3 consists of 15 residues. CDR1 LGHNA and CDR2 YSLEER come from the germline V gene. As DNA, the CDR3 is TGCGCCAGCAGCCAAGGACTAGCGGTTCCGTACGAGCAGTACTTC. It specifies CASSQGLAVPYEQYF.

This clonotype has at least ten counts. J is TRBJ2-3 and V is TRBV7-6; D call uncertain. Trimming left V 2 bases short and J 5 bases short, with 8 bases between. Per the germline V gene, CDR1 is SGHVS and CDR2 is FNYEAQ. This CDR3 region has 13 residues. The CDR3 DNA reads TGTGCCAGCAGCTTAATGCGGCAAGATACGCAGTATTTT. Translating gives CASSLMRQDTQYF.

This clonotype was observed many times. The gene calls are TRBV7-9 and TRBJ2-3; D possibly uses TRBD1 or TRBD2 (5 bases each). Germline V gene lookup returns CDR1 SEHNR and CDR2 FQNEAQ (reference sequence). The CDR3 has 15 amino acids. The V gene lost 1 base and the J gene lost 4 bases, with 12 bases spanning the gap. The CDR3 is CASSLGSGTPDTQYF. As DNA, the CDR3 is TGTGCCAGCAGCTTAGGGTCAGGGACCCCAGATACGCAGTATTTT.

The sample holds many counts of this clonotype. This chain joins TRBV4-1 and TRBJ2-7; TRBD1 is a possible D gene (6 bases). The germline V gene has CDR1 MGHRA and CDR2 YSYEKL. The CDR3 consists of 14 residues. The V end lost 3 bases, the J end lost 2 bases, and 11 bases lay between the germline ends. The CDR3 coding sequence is TGCGCCAGCAGCCATGAAGGGGGTCCCTACGAGCAGTACTTC. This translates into CASSHEGGPYEQYF.

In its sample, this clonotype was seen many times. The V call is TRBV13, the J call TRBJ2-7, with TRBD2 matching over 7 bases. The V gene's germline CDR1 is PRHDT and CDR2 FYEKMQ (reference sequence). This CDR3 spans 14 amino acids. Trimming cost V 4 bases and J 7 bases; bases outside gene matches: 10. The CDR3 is CASSSLDRGGEQYF. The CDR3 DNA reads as TGTGCCAGCAGCTCCCTAGACCGGGGAGGGGAGCAGTACTTC.

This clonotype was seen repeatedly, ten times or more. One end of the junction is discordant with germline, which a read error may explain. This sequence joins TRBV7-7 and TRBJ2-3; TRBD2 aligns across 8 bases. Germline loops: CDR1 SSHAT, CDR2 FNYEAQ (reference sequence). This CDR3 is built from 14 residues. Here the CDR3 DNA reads TGTGCTAGCAGCCGACTAGCGAACACAGATACGCAGTATTTT. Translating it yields CASSRLANTDTQYF.